Described below is a single TCR beta chain sequence and its context. The antigen this receptor binds is unknown. It has no much larger one-base neighbor in the sample; base qualities were not kept. This entry belongs to a study of cytomegalovirus exposure and HLA in healthy donors (dated by TCRdb to between 2016 and 2019). The study in broad terms: In an earlier analysis of approximately 640 of the donors, 250 to 350 Gb of sequence data and some 100 million unique TCR beta sequences from about 179 million T cells were reported. Among about 400 genotyped donors of the cohort, an average of around 240,000 unique TCR beta nucleotide sequences was sequenced per donor, of which about 19% were non-productive. In a later analysis, previously published TCR beta repertoires from 670 or so donors were re-analyzed and high-resolution HLA genotyping was added so that TCR occurrence patterns could be studied. The study used immunosequencing to profile the T cell repertoires of under 700 subjects and linked those repertoires to cytomegalovirus serostatus. The later analysis used no new phenotypic data to find candidate immune exposures, relying instead on TCR beta sequences and their occurrence across donors. To decide whether each TCR beta V gene segment behaved as functional or pseudogenic, an earlier analysis of approximately 620 of the donors relied on high-throughput TCR beta sequencing. HLA typing covered class I and class II loci at four-digit resolution. Typing coverage differed by locus: A, B, C, DRB1 and DQB1 were typed in about 629-630 donors, DQA1 in 500 to 550, DPA1 in some 570, and DPB1 in roughly 470. An early release that covered fewer than 750 HLA-typed donors contained approximately 290 gigabases of sequencing data and tens of millions of unique TCR sequences. The study was designed to test whether signatures of past pathogen exposure could be identified by cataloging public T cell receptors. Of the 300 to 500 genotyped donors, 65% to 90% were placed in the genetic ancestry cluster associated with self-reported Caucasian donors. Every discovery cohort repertoire had been produced on one sequencing platform. A later genetic analysis used genome-wide SNP genotypes for 398 of the 666 donors, treating that subset as a discovery cohort. Because of strong linkage in the cohort, four to six DR-DQ haplotypes were treated as single units for association and clustering. Donor age, sex, ethnicity and CMV serostatus were compiled together with the repertoire data. Besides the first cohort of about 730 subjects, a separate validation cohort made up of 95 to 150 different subjects was used. High-throughput TCR immunosequencing, statistical association of individual TCRs with disease status, and machine learning were combined to predict cytomegalovirus infection status.

The library was generated by the immunoSEQ multiplex PCR assay. For the multiplex PCR, a mixture combining 60 forward primers for TCR Vbeta segments and 13 reverse primers for TCR Jbeta segments was used. The CDR3 region of rearranged TCR beta genes was amplified from genomic DNA by a multiplex PCR assay. The Illumina HiSeq System was used to sequence the amplified TCR beta libraries as 87-base-pair reads. Turning to the authors' computational methods: In a later analysis, tens of millions of unique TCR beta chains were counted across the roughly 670 repertoires, and about 9.9 million of these chains were shared by at least two donors. Raw reads were error-corrected and collapsed into unique sequences with a nearest-neighbor algorithm that merged closely related sequences to remove PCR and sequencing errors. To assign V, D and J gene segments, CDR3 sequences were aligned to IMGT reference sequences. For a sequence to be retained, a match of at least six nucleotides to both a V gene segment and a J gene segment was required. A rearrangement counted as productive if the CDR3 had no stop codons and remained in frame with V and J, and every other rearrangement counted as non-productive. Following IMGT convention, CDR3 was defined as the stretch from the second conserved V-encoded cysteine up to the conserved J-encoded phenylalanine. In an earlier analysis of more than 550 of the donors, sequences lacking an unambiguous match to a single V gene segment were excluded. In an earlier analysis of 450 to 750 of the donors, a V segment was called functional when productive rearrangements were above 56.7%, and segregating when the standard deviation between donors exceeded 5%. To diagnose cytomegalovirus status from the catalog of TCR beta chain sequences, a statistical classification framework was built. V and J gene assignment, in a later analysis, came from comparing TCR nucleotide sequences with IMGT/GENE-DB human TR gene sequences. Using the TCRdist pipeline, a later analysis assigned CDR3 sequences along with most-parsimonious VDJ recombination scenarios. In a later analysis, each TCR beta chain was defined by its CDR3 amino acid sequence together with its V-gene family, and reads without a unique V-gene family were excluded. As a way to deal with suspected cross-contamination and a sequencing artifact, a later analysis dropped roughly 600 nucleotide sequences that were highly shared and had low generation probability. For each public chain, a later analysis derived a clonal expansion index from normalized ranks of inferred template counts within each repertoire. Generation probabilities in a later analysis came from a VDJ recombination model fitted to out-of-frame rearrangements, and those results were checked against IGoR. A later analysis scored TCR-TCR, TCR-HLA and TCR-CMV co-occurrence with hypergeometric tests, applying a repertoire-size bias correction to TCR pairs. A later analysis estimated false discovery rates by permuting HLA or CMV assignments 20 times. A later analysis grouped co-occurring TCRs with DBSCAN, adding TCRdist sequence similarity when clustering within HLA-allele-positive subsets. Co-occurrence clustering excluded repertoires with fewer than 30,000 or more than 120,000 public chains, plus five with anomalous nucleotide sharing. As stored in TCRdb, this immuneACCESS dataset retains in-frame rearrangements with V and J assigned. A fraction of the clones does not appear; measured against another copy, unresolved V genes explain less than half of the discrepancy, and the remainder lacks a known reason. From that table come the V and J calls and clone size; the DNA was used to work out D and trimming. The sample table holds 100,000 or so clones, of which around 74% were seen once. The ten largest clones represent about 2.1% of the sample.

The cysteine opens and the phenylalanine closes a CDR3 of 15 amino acids. The DNA shown is the 45-base CDR3, in frame from base 1. The germline ends are 14 bases apart after V is trimmed by 8 bases and J by 1 base. The germline V gene specifies MNHNS as CDR1 and SASEGT as CDR2. The cohort was made up of approximately 700 healthy bone marrow donors. At the time of sampling, every cohort member was nominally healthy, though immune exposures that went unrecorded were likely present. The donor was CMV seronegative and belonged to the group of over 350 seronegative cohort members. A peripheral blood sample was collected from each donor, and TCR beta sequencing was performed on peripheral blood mononuclear cells. The Qiagen DNeasy Blood Extraction Kit was used to extract genomic DNA from the blood cell samples. Findings and caveats that apply to the study as a whole: A later analysis found that most CMV-associated TCR beta chains appeared HLA-restricted, with HLA associations seemingly driven largely by CMV exposure. V-gene and J-gene trimming of TCR beta chains was associated with a missense DCLRE1C variant in a later genetic analysis, and the association was replicated in an independent cohort. Because HLA typing was unavailable for some donors at each locus, only the typed subset was used in association tests. The authors suggested that the approach could potentially be generalized to other disease states and immunological phenotypes. In a later analysis, TCR association rates were found to vary across HLA loci, with the most associated TCRs seen for DRB1 alleles and the fewest for HLA-C alleles. According to a later analysis, parvovirus B19, influenza, CMV and Epstein-Barr virus appeared linked to several top co-occurrence clusters. A few of the identified cytomegalovirus-associated TCR beta chains were confirmed in vitro to be specific for cytomegalovirus antigens. According to a later genetic analysis, donors in an Asian-associated ancestry cluster had fewer N-insertions in productive TCRs than the approximately 650-donor mean. In a later analysis, around 15,000 TCR beta sequences were associated with specific HLA alleles at a false discovery rate of 0.05. A group of highly shared sequence variants was considered likely to be a technical artifact of the sequencing pipeline. Most TCR sequences were observed very rarely across donors, whereas some public TCRs were present in many individuals. A later analysis found that HLA-associated TCR beta chains were more clonally expanded and had lower generation probabilities than equally common non-associated chains. Immune exposure information for the cohort was limited to CMV serostatus. Assigning TCR associations to individual alleles was difficult when HLA alleles, especially DR and DQ, strongly co-occurred. Linkage disequilibrium might explain the correlated functional status among segregating V segments, but an unknown experimental factor could not be ruled out. The classifier was reported to diagnose cytomegalovirus status with high specificity and sensitivity in both the original and validation cohorts. The presence/absence analyses assumed that sequencing depth was roughly uniform across donors, and that assumption may not be true. A further reported finding was that TCR beta sequences accurately predicted the HLA-A and HLA-B alleles for most subjects in the first cohort. Because the 87-base-pair reads could not distinguish some IMGT-functional V segments, including TRBV6-2 and TRBV6-3, those segments were excluded. Only TCR beta chains were sequenced in this cohort, and the absence of alpha or paired-chain data limited detectable features. In the study, some 180 TCR beta chains were listed as associated with cytomegalovirus. The earlier analysis of about 600 of the donors excluded some 16 rarely observed V segments, including chromosome 9 orphons, because counts were too low. In an earlier analysis of some 500 of the donors, most TCR beta V segments were observed in productive rearrangements about 87% or about 30% of the time, broadly matching IMGT annotations.

The specimen sequenced was PBMCs. The origin of this receptor is a woman aged 40 to 50 in good health and CMV-seronegative. This receptor chain uses TRBV6-1 and TRBJ2-2, with a weak D call of TRBD2 (6 bases match). The DNA reads as follows: TGTGCCAGCTCCAACGGGGGAGAGAACACCGGGGAGCTGTTTTTT. Translated, this is CASSNGGENTGELFF.